This T cell receptor (beta chain) was recovered during a study of cytomegalovirus exposure and HLA in healthy donors. Study outcomes and limitations: Most sequenced TCRs were rare (though some public TCRs occurred in many donors). Trimming of TCR beta V- and J-genes showed a link, identified in a later analysis, to a missense DCLRE1C variant. Reportedly, diagnosis of cytomegalovirus status by the classifier showed high specificity and sensitivity.

The PCR made use of 60 Vbeta and 13 Jbeta primers. Here immunoSEQ multiplex PCR was the method, and the copy in TCRdb shows in-frame clones only, minus some. Of about 190,000 clones listed, almost 75% are singletons. V trimming: 1 base; J trimming: 5 bases; junction bases outside the gene matches: 0. From germline, CDR1 is MNHNS and CDR2 SASEGT. The length of the CDR3 is 15 residues. Notes on this clone: Its antigen is unknown.

Participants comprised healthy donors of bone marrow. The chain combines TRBV6-1 with TRBJ2-1; 12 nucleotides match TRBD2. Material for sequencing was PBMCs. The sequence came from a woman in her thirties in good health and CMV-seropositive. CDR3 sequence: CASSEGTSGNNEQFF. CDR3 sequence (DNA): TGTGCCAGCAGTGAAGGGACTAGCGGGAACAATGAGCAGTTCTTC.